This T cell receptor (beta chain) derives from a study of technical replicates of blood from a few donors. Produced via immunoSEQ multiplex PCR; TCRdb's table is partial and in-frame only. The sample has more than 65,000 clones; about 97% are singletons. The V end was cut by 2 bases, the J end by 9 bases, with 13 bases between. Germline lookup yields CDR1 SGHTA and CDR2 FQGTGA. The CDR3 consists of 13 residues. This clone has a single count. The TCR comes from a human donor in good health. The genes are TRBV7-3 and TRBJ1-2; tentatively, D is TRBD1 (6 bases). The sample comprised T cells isolated from PBMCs. The CDR3 region is CASSLGGGSSYTF. As DNA, the CDR3 is TGTGCCAGCAGCTTAGGGGGGGGCAGCAGCTACACCTTC. Together with reference TRBV7-3 and TRBJ1-2, the CDR3 gives the full variable domain: GAGVSQTPSNKVTEKGKYVELRCDPISGHTALYWYRQSLGQGPEFLIYFQGTGAADDSGLPNDRFFAVRPEGSVSTLKIQRTERGDSAVYLCASSLGGGSSYTFGSGTRLTVV.